This TCR beta chain was obtained from a study of blood T cell repertoires in COVID-19. Study summary: T cells, B-cell-depleted T cells, or PBMCs provided the cDNA or gDNA that served as material.

Assay: immunoSEQ multiplex PCR; the TCRdb copy retains only in-frame clones and omits some. This sample has roughly 320,000 clones; 90% occur once, and the top ten carry about 6%. The CDR3 extends over 18 amino acids. The V gene end was trimmed by 0 bases and the J gene end by 5 bases; junction bases not matched to a gene: 10. Germline CDR1 is MGHRA and CDR2 is YSYEKL. The rearrangement uses TRBV4-1 and TRBJ2-1, with 10 nucleotides matching TRBD2. The sequencing sample was made of peripheral blood. The TCR sequence derives from a woman between 50 and 59 years old with COVID-19, enrolled during active disease. CDR3 nucleotide sequence: TGCGCCAGCAGCCAAGATCGGGGGACTAGCGACCCGAACAATGAGCAGTTCTTC. It specifies CASSQDRGTSDPNNEQFF.